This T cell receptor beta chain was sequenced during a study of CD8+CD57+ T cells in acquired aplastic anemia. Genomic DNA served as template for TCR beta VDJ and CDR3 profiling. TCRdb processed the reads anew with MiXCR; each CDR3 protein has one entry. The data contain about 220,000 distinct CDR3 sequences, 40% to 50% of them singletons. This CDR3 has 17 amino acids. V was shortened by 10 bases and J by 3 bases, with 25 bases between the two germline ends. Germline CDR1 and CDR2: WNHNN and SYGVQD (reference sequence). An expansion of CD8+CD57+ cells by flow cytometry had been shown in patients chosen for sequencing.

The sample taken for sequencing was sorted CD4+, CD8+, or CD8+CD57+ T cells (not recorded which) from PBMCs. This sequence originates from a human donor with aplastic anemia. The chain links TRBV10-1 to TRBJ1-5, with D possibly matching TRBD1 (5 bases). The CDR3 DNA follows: TGCGCCAACCTAGAATTAGGGGAGTTAGGATACAATCAGCCCCAGCATTTT. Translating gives CANLELGELGYNQPQHF.